A selection of T cell receptor beta chains follows, all from one sample in a study of shared clonotypes between healthy human individuals. Using immunoSEQ multiplex PCR, the repertoire was profiled, and TCRdb retains in-frame clones only, with some absent. This repertoire shows 450,000 to 700,000 clones, over 95% found once; its top ten account for about 0.11%. The sample comprised naive CD8+ T cells sorted from blood. The receptors originated from a woman in her twenties or thirties in good health. CDR3s include the opening cysteine and the closing phenylalanine or tryptophan. The order of the fields is J gene, D gene, clone size, V gene, CDR3 DNA, CDR3 protein. A D gene is named only where the DNA matches it firmly. The size field is filled for only some rows; it gives once, few, many or a size class.

>TRBJ2-7|NA|NA|TRBV19
TGTGCCTGCCGGAGGGGCTACGAGCAGTACTTC
CACRRGYEQYF
>TRBJ2-3|NA|NA|TRBV7-8
TGTGCCAGCAGCTCTCAGCGGACAGATACGCAGTATTTT
CASSSQRTDTQYF
>TRBJ2-3|NA|once|TRBV21-1
TGTGCCAGCACCCGGAAGGGGGGGCATGGCACAGATACGCAGTATTTT
CASTRKGGHGTDTQYF
>TRBJ2-7|NA|NA|TRBV13
TGTGCCAGCAGCTTAGCTGGGTGGCCTTTCGAGCAGTACTTC
CASSLAGWPFEQYF
>TRBJ2-1|NA|NA|TRBV27
TGTGCCAGCAGTTTTGGGAACAGCTACAATGAGCAGTTCTTC
CASSFGNSYNEQFF
>TRBJ1-5|NA|NA|TRBV18
TGTGCCAGCTCACCCCGGCTGGACATCAATCAGCCCCAGCATTTT
CASSPRLDINQPQHF
>TRBJ2-7|TRBD1|once|TRBV27
TGTGCCAGTGCCCCGGGACAGGGGTCCTACGAGCAGTACTTC
CASAPGQGSYEQYF
>TRBJ2-1|TRBD1|NA|TRBV10-2
TGCGCCAGCATCGACAGGGGCGCCTACAATGAGCAGTTCTTC
CASIDRGAYNEQFF
>TRBJ2-7|TRBD1|NA|TRBV10-3
TGTGCCACCCGGGACAGTGATTACGAGCAGTACTTC
CATRDSDYEQYF
>TRBJ1-5|NA|NA|TRBV28
TGTGCCAGCTCCCCCGGACTCAATCAGCCCCAGCATTTT
CASSPGLNQPQHF
>TRBJ1-3|NA|NA|TRBV27
TGTGCCAGCAGTTTACGGGGGGCTTATGGAAACACCATATATTTT
CASSLRGAYGNTIYF
>TRBJ2-6|TRBD2|NA|TRBV7-6
TGTGCCAGCAGCTGGGGGAGACTAGCGGGGAGCTCTGGGGCCAACGTCCTGACTTTC
CASSWGRLAGSSGANVLTF
>TRBJ2-5|NA|NA|TRBV28
TGTGCCAGCAGTACCCAAGAGACCCAGTACTTC
CASSTQETQYF
>TRBJ1-1|TRBD1|NA|TRBV11-2
TGTGCCAGCAGCTTAGATCTAGGGGGCTTTACTGAAGCTTTCTTT
CASSLDLGGFTEAFF
>TRBJ2-7|TRBD2|NA|TRBV19
TGTGCCAGTAGTTACAATAGCGGGAGCTACGAGCAGTACTTC
CASSYNSGSYEQYF
>TRBJ1-2|TRBD1|NA|TRBV7-3
TGTGCCAGCAGCCTGTCCCGGGACAGGGCCCATCGTGGCTACACCTTC
CASSLSRDRAHRGYTF